Given below is one TCR beta chain in context. The antigen is unknown. The sample comes from a study of T cells in Graves' hyperthyroidism and ophthalmopathy. For the study at large: Once the initial diagnosis was made, peripheral blood was obtained before any treatment.

The study based diagnoses on clinical symptoms, serum thyroxine and TRAb, thyroid ultrasound and orbital computed tomography. Study observations and caveats: Researchers found most expanded thyroid clonotypes above 0.001 in blood as well.

TCR beta CDR3 region amplification was performed from RNA transcripts. HTBI primers were used for first-round RT-PCR of the TCR CDR3. TCRdb recomputed calls from the multiplex PCR reads with MiXCR, one row per CDR3 protein. The table has about 360,000 distinct CDR3 sequences, 13% seen once. The clonotype originates from a woman under 30 with Graves' hyperthyroidism. Input material: blood.

In DNA, the CDR3 is TGCAGTGCTAGCGGGATACAGACACAAGATACGCAGTATTTT. It codes for CSASGIQTQDTQYF. The chain uses TRBV20-1 and TRBJ2-3, with D maybe TRBD2 (5 bases). Trimming cost V 3 bases and J 5 bases, with 15 bases left between them. The CDR3 loop spans 14 amino acids. The germline gives CDR1 DFQATT, CDR2 SNEGSKA (reference sequence).